A selection of T cell receptor beta chains follows, all from one sample in a study of cytomegalovirus exposure and HLA in healthy donors. Clones were sequenced by immunoSEQ multiplex PCR, and TCRdb holds only the in-frame ones, with some missing. Among about 120,000 clones listed, 80% were seen once. Material for sequencing was PBMCs. The receptors here all came from a man younger than 40 in good health and CMV-seropositive. Both conserved end residues are part of each CDR3. The order of the fields is V gene, D gene, J gene, clone size, CDR3 DNA, CDR3 protein. The D gene is left open where the match is weak. Clone size is not always given. Where it is, it says once, few, many or a class for expanded clones.

V: TRBV10-1; D: NA; J: TRBJ1-5; size: once; DNA: TGCGCCAGCAAAGCCTATCAGCCCCAGCATTTT; CDR3: CASKAYQPQHF
V: TRBV9; D: TRBD2; J: TRBJ2-5; size: few; DNA: TGTGCCAGCAGCGTAGGCGGCGGGGGGGTATTGGAGACCCAGTACTTC; CDR3: CASSVGGGGVLETQYF
V: TRBV5-1; D: NA; J: TRBJ2-7; size: NA; DNA: TGCGCCAGCAGCTTGCAGGGATACGAGCAGTACTTC; CDR3: CASSLQGYEQYF
V: TRBV30; D: NA; J: TRBJ1-2; size: NA; DNA: TGTGCCTGCCGTGGGGACACAACGAACTATGGCTACACCTTC; CDR3: CACRGDTTNYGYTF
V: TRBV19; D: NA; J: TRBJ1-1; size: NA; DNA: TGTGCCAGTAGAGCACAGGGATACACTGAAGCTTTCTTT; CDR3: CASRAQGYTEAFF
V: TRBV19; D: NA; J: TRBJ1-4; size: NA; DNA: TGTGCCAGTAGTATTCGCCAGGGACTAGGAGGTGAAAAACTGTTTTTT; CDR3: CASSIRQGLGGEKLFF
V: TRBV9; D: NA; J: TRBJ2-2; size: NA; DNA: TGTGCCAGCAGCGTAGGTATAGAGACCGGGGAGCTGTTTTTT; CDR3: CASSVGIETGELFF
V: TRBV5-1; D: NA; J: TRBJ1-4; size: NA; DNA: TGCGCCAGCAGCTTCGGACAAGTCACAACTAATGAAAAACTGTTTTTT; CDR3: CASSFGQVTTNEKLFF
V: TRBV10-1; D: TRBD1; J: TRBJ1-6; size: NA; DNA: TGCGCCAGCAGTGAGAAGACATCAGGGGGCGCGACCTATAATTCACCCCTCCACTTT; CDR3: CASSEKTSGGATYNSPLHF
V: TRBV18; D: NA; J: TRBJ2-1; size: NA; DNA: TGTGCCAGCTCACCAAGAGGAACATACAATGAGCAGTTCTTC; CDR3: CASSPRGTYNEQFF
V: TRBV6-4; D: NA; J: TRBJ2-1; size: NA; DNA: TGTGCCAGCAGCGCTATACCTCGCTCCTACAATGAGCAGTTCTTC; CDR3: CASSAIPRSYNEQFF
V: TRBV27; D: TRBD1; J: TRBJ1-2; size: NA; DNA: TGTGCCAGCAGTTTCTCCGGGACAGGGGGCGGTGGCTACACCTTC; CDR3: CASSFSGTGGGGYTF
V: TRBV13; D: NA; J: TRBJ1-2; size: NA; DNA: TGTGCCAGCAGCTTAGGACAGTACCTTAACTATGGCTACACCTTC; CDR3: CASSLGQYLNYGYTF
V: TRBV7-8; D: TRBD2; J: TRBJ2-7; size: medium-sized; DNA: TGTGCCAGCAGCGAGACTAGCGGGGGAGGTACCTACGAGCAGTACTTC; CDR3: CASSETSGGGTYEQYF
V: TRBV6-1; D: TRBD2; J: TRBJ2-7; size: NA; DNA: TGTGCCAGCAGTCACGGGACTAGCGGCTCCTACGAGCAGTACTTC; CDR3: CASSHGTSGSYEQYF
V: TRBV4-1; D: TRBD1; J: TRBJ1-5; size: NA; DNA: TGCGCCAGCAGCTTTTCCGGGACAGAAGATCAGCCCCAGCATTTT; CDR3: CASSFSGTEDQPQHF
V: TRBV11-3; D: NA; J: TRBJ1-2; size: NA; DNA: TGTGCCAGCAGCTACCAGGGTTATGGCTACACCTTC; CDR3: CASSYQGYGYTF
V: TRBV19; D: TRBD1; J: TRBJ2-3; size: NA; DNA: TGTGCCAGTAGTATGGACAGGGGAGCCTCCACAGATACGCAGTATTTT; CDR3: CASSMDRGASTDTQYF
V: TRBV18; D: NA; J: TRBJ2-7; size: NA; DNA: TGTGCCAGCTCACCACGAGAGGGTTTCCACGAGCAGTACTTC; CDR3: CASSPREGFHEQYF